This T cell receptor beta chain was sequenced during a study of spatial heterogeneity in lung cancer. Overall study: Untreated early-stage non-small cell lung cancer patients, over 55 in total, were the donors. Available PBMC from follow-up, collected a median of roughly two years after resection, underwent sequencing. Findings and limits, study-wide: At resection, ubiquitous expanded tumor TCRs appeared in blood more than at follow-up.

This clonotype was seen only a few times. Antigen unknown. TCRdb re-analysed the 5' RACE reads in MiXCR, keeping a single row per CDR3 protein. The data hold 40,000 or so distinct CDR3 sequences, with about 11% observed a single time. Time point denoted: blood at routine non-recurrence follow-up after resection. Researchers sequenced whole RNA taken from tumor, nontumor lung or frozen PBMC without sorting. In germline, CDR1 is LGHNA, CDR2 YNFKEQ. There are 16 residues in the CDR3. Deletions cut 1 base from V and 2 bases from J, with 12 bases between. Here the sequenced sample was PBMCs, taken at follow-up. This receptor was obtained from a female donor with early-stage non-small cell lung cancer. This chain links TRBV4-2 with TRBJ1-3; D is ambiguous. This chain's CDR3 is CASSQAWRDTGNTIYF. In DNA, the CDR3 is TGTGCCAGCAGCCAAGCGTGGAGGGATACTGGAAACACCATATATTTT.